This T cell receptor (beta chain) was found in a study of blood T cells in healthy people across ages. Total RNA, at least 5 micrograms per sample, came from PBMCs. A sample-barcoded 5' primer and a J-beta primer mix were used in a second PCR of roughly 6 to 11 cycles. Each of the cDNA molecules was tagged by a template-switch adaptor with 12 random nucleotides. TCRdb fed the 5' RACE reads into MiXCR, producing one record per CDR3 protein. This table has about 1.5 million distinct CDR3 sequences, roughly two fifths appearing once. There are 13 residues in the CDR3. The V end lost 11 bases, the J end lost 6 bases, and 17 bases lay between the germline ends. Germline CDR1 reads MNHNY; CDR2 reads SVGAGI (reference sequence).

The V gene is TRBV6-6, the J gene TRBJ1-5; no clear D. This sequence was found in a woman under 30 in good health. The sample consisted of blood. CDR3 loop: CASTIGRGQPQHF. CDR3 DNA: TGTGCCTCCACGATAGGGCGTGGTCAGCCCCAGCATTTT.